This T cell receptor beta chain was captured by sequencing in a study of shared clonotypes between healthy human individuals. Study-level points and caveats: Among donors, clonotype sharing was expected to be affected by sequencing depth.

Replicate sorted-subset PCRs were loaded with 150 to 250 ng DNA, tens of thousands of T cell genomes. Using immunoSEQ multiplex PCR, the repertoire was profiled, and TCRdb retains in-frame clones only, with some absent. The sample has around 2,000,000 clones, approximately 94% seen once. Cells designated naive CD8 were CD45RO-negative and were positively selected for CCR7, with terminally differentiated effector memory CD45RA+ cells excluded. The CDR3 spans 13 residues. Germline values: CDR1 SGHRS, CDR2 YFSETQ. V was trimmed by 0 bases and J by 3 bases, leaving 7 bases between them. A remark on this clone: What it binds is not known. The same CDR3 arises from other DNA sequences in this sample as well.

Sequenced input: naive CD8+ T cells sorted from blood. This TCR was sampled from a man younger than 30 in good health. The rearrangement links TRBV5-1 to TRBJ2-7, with D uncertain. This CDR3 reads CASSLVGNYEQYF. The CDR3 DNA follows: TGCGCCAGCAGCTTGGTCGGAAACTACGAGCAGTACTTC.